This TCR beta chain is from a study of shared clonotypes between healthy human individuals. The repertoire was sequenced with immunoSEQ multiplex PCR; TCRdb's copy has only in-frame clones and lacks some. The sample contains hundreds of thousands of clones, roughly three quarters of which appear only once. This clone was picked up one time. Sequencing was done on a sample of PBMCs. The source is a woman aged 35 to 49 in good health. Some clones in this sample may be carry-over from other donors' samples.

The CDR3 DNA sequence: TGTGCCAGCAGTGAATACGGGAGTGGGGCCAACGTCCTGACTTTC. It is translated as CASSEYGSGANVLTF. The chain employs TRBV6-1 and TRBJ2-6, with a tentative D call TRBD2 (6 bases). CDR1 is MNHNS and CDR2 is SASEGT in the germline V gene. Trimming removed 2 bases from V and 3 bases from J, with 8 bases in between. This CDR3 has 15 amino acids.